This T cell receptor beta chain was captured by sequencing in a study of metastatic and nonmetastatic thyroid tumors. Whole-study results and caveats: According to reports, the diversity of TCR beta was significantly higher in malignant thyroid tumors than in benign nodules, and this held in both blood and tumor samples.

Authors' methods: The study built a papillary thyroid cancer distant-metastasis classifier from CDR3 differences across clinicopathological groups. TCRdb redid the clone calls on the PCR reads using MiXCR. TCRdb, rather than the study authors, made the V and J calls. Of tens of thousands of clones detected, roughly 19% appear once; the ten largest clones hold about 4.6%. Patients were all untreated before their thyroid surgery. The table lists this clone with many counts. The target antigen is unknown. The clonotype was recovered from a male donor with papillary thyroid cancer or a benign thyroid nodule (not recorded which). Some clones in this sample may be carry-over from other donors' samples. The sample comprised blood.

As DNA, the CDR3 is TGTGCCAGCAGCCCGTCCTTAGCGGGAGTACGCACCGGGGAGCTGTTTTTT. This encodes CASSPSLAGVRTGELFF. The chain couples TRBV9 to TRBJ2-2, with 9 bases identical to TRBD2. The CDR3 sequence is 17 residues long. Unmatched junction bases numbered 11, after V lost 4 bases and J lost 4 bases. Germline CDR1 and CDR2: SGDLS and YYNGEE.